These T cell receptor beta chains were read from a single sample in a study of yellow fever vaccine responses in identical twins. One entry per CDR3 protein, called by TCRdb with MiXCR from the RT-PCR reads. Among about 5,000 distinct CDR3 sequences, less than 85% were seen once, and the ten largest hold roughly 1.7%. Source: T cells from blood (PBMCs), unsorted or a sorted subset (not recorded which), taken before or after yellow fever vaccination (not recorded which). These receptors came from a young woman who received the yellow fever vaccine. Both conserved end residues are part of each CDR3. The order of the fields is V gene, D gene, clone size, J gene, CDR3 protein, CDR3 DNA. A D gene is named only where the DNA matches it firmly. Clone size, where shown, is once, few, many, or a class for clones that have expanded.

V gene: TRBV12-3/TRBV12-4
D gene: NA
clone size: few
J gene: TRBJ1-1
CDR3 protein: CASRITGQDTEAFF
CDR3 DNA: TGTGCCAGCCGGATCACAGGGCAGGACACTGAAGCTTTCTTT

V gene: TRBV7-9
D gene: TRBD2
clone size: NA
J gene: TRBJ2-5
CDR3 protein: CASSGRLAGGQETQYF
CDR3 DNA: TGTGCCAGCAGCGGTAGACTAGCGGGCGGCCAAGAGACCCAGTACTTC

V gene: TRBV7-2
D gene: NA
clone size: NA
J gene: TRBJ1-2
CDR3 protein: CASSLARGSFYGYTF
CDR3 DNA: TGTGCCAGCAGCTTAGCTAGGGGCAGCTTCTATGGCTACACCTTC

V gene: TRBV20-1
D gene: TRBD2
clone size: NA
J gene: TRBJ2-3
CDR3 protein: CSAREMGGSADTQYF
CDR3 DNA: TGCAGTGCTAGAGAGATGGGCGGGAGTGCAGATACGCAGTATTTT

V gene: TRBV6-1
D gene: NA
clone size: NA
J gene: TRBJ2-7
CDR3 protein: CASSGYRDPIPYEQYF
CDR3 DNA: TGTGCCAGCAGTGGTTACAGGGACCCTATCCCTTACGAGCAGTACTTC

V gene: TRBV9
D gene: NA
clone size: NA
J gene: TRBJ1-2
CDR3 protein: CASSVDQNYGYTF
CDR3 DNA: TGTGCCAGCAGCGTAGATCAAAACTATGGCTACACCTTC

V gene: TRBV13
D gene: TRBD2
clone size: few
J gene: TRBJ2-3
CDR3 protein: CASSYTGTSGYTDTQYF
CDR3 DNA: TGTGCCAGCAGCTACACCGGGACTAGCGGGTACACAGATACGCAGTATTTT

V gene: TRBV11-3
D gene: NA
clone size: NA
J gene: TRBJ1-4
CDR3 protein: CASSLGGSNEKLFF
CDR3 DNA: TGTGCCAGCAGCTTAGGCGGGTCTAATGAAAAACTGTTTTTT

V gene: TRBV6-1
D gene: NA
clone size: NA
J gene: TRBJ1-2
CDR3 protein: CASSITIGEGVSGYTF
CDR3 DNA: TGTGCCAGCAGCATTACGATCGGGGAGGGAGTATCTGGCTACACCTTC

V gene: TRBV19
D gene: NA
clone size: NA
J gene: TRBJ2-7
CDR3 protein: CASSIKGASYEQYF
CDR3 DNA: TGTGCCAGTAGTATAAAAGGGGCTTCCTACGAGCAGTACTTC

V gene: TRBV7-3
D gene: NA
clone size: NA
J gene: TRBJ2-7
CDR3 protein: CASSFSPGDEQYF
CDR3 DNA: TGTGCCAGCAGCTTTTCTCCGGGGGACGAGCAGTACTTC

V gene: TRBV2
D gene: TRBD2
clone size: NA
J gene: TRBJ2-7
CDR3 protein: CASSLSGGPYEQYF
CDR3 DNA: TGTGCCAGCAGTCTCTCGGGGGGTCCCTACGAGCAGTACTTC

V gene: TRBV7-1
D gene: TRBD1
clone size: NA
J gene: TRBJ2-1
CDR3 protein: CASSSGAEQGGFLNNEQFF
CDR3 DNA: TGTGCCAGCAGCTCCGGGGCAGAACAGGGGGGTTTCTTGAACAATGAGCAGTTCTTC

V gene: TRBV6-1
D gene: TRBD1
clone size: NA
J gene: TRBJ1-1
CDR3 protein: CASSAGQGREANTEAFF
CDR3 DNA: TGTGCCAGCAGTGCAGGACAGGGAAGAGAGGCGAACACTGAAGCTTTCTTT

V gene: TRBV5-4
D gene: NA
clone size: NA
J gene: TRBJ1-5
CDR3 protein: CASSLGATDSNQPQHF
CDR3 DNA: TGTGCCAGCAGCTTGGGGGCCACTGATAGCAATCAGCCCCAGCATTTT

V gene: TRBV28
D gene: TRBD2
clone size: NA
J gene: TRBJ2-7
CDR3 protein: CASKLAGAPYEQYF
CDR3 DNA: TGTGCCAGCAAACTAGCGGGGGCTCCCTACGAGCAGTACTTC